The rows below give T cell receptor beta chains drawn from one sample of a study of monozygotic twins with inflammatory bowel disease. TCRdb reprocessed the 5' RACE reads, keeping one entry per CDR3 protein, no DNA. The specimen's table records 350,000 to 400,000 distinct CDR3 sequences. Sequences were obtained from blood. All receptors derive from a human donor with ulcerative colitis or Crohn's disease, or a healthy co-twin of an affected twin (not recorded which). Each CDR3 is given with its conserved first and last residue.

j_gene	v_gene	CDR3aa
TRBJ2-6	TRBV4-3	CASSQVWDSGANVLTF
TRBJ1-1	TRBV5-1	CASSFWSASSAGTEAFF
TRBJ1-5	TRBV6-2/TRBV6-3	CASSYAGQPSNQPQHF
TRBJ1-2	TRBV7-9	CASSPTVSHYGYTF
TRBJ2-7	TRBV6-2/TRBV6-3	CASSYSTRSYEQYF
TRBJ1-1	TRBV6-5	CASSYRLFSGTANTEAFF
TRBJ2-2	TRBV4-2	CASSQVAGGWNTGELFF
TRBJ2-7	TRBV24-1	CATSDELGAYEQYF
TRBJ1-5	TRBV25-1	CASSPPGGGDQPQHF
TRBJ2-1	TRBV20-1	CSAPPGAGRGNEQFF
TRBJ1-2	TRBV18	CASSPGTGDYGYTF
TRBJ2-3	TRBV20-1	CSARDKVGGGFADTQYF
TRBJ2-3	TRBV29-1	CSVGPGLAGQISQYF
TRBJ1-4	TRBV4-3	CASSHSGHLGANEKLFF
TRBJ2-1	TRBV3-1	CASSQGGGAYNEQFF
TRBJ2-1	TRBV28	CATRGRSYNEQFF
TRBJ2-5	TRBV6-5	CASSYSRGAETQYF
TRBJ1-5	TRBV19	CASTERGNQPQHF
TRBJ1-2	TRBV29-1	CSVEDRGRGGYTF
TRBJ2-5	TRBV7-2	CASSLATSKETQYF
TRBJ1-2	TRBV19	CASSIEGYYGYTF
TRBJ1-5	TRBV27	CASSFGGGNNQPQHF
TRBJ2-2	TRBV19	CASSVAGPGTANTGELFF
TRBJ2-3	TRBV6-2/TRBV6-3	CASSWGGPQSNTQYF
TRBJ2-1	TRBV2	CASREELINEQFF
TRBJ1-5	TRBV4-2	CASSQGTGAFNQPQHF
TRBJ2-2	TRBV29-1	CSVVGSGGPTGELFF
TRBJ2-3	TRBV2	CASSPAPPRVDTDTQYF
TRBJ1-6	TRBV16	CASSQGQGGSPLHF
TRBJ2-2	TRBV5-1	CASSMTATNTGELFF
TRBJ1-4	TRBV28	CASSGGQINEKLFF
TRBJ2-7	TRBV3-1	CASSQGWLAGGYEQYF
TRBJ2-5	TRBV15	CATSRDRAETQYF
TRBJ2-2	TRBV20-1	CSARAPLLAGGNTGELFF
TRBJ1-5	TRBV12-3/TRBV12-4	CASSLATDSNQPQHF
TRBJ2-2	TRBV7-8	CASSPRRGLGELFF
TRBJ2-1	TRBV7-2	CASSLAKQGYNEQFF
TRBJ1-3	TRBV11-2	CASSLQTVGNTIYF
TRBJ2-2	TRBV7-3	CASSKDRGSGELFF
TRBJ2-7	TRBV20-1	CSARALTRAGAPYEQYF
TRBJ2-2	TRBV7-3	CASSPRTGSLLNTGELFF
TRBJ2-1	TRBV19	CASSMGQGKVNNEQFF
TRBJ2-2	TRBV6-2/TRBV6-3	CASSQRRGGRTGELFF
TRBJ1-1	TRBV7-9	CASSFTGGSTEAFF
TRBJ1-2	TRBV6-2/TRBV6-3	CASSSKRTGTLYGYTF
TRBJ2-7	TRBV9	CASSGGTNSTYEQYF
TRBJ2-1	TRBV28	CASSFLDRDHNEQFF
TRBJ2-3	TRBV11-2	CASSLEANTQYF
TRBJ1-2	TRBV7-2	CASSLRGFIGYTF
TRBJ2-7	TRBV9	CASSVGPTGTVPYEQYF
TRBJ2-5	TRBV5-1	CASSSPWTGGQETQYF
TRBJ2-2	TRBV5-5	CASSFLAGELFF
TRBJ2-7	TRBV10-2	CAGSKSFPSGNEQYF